The 9 T cell receptor beta chains below come from one sample, sequenced in a study of T cells after yellow fever vaccination. A single record per CDR3 protein comes from TCRdb applying MiXCR to the 5' RACE reads. The sample consists of some 70,000 distinct CDR3 sequences, around 7% of them appearing once. The sequenced sample was CD8+ T cells sorted from PBMCs, obtained around 45 days after the first yellow fever vaccination. The receptors come from a man younger than 35 who received the YFV17D yellow fever vaccine.

The chain uses TRBV7-6 and TRBJ2-7; 7 nucleotides agree with TRBD2. Germline V CDR1 and CDR2: SGHVS, FNYEAQ. The CDR3 is 16 residues long. J was trimmed by 2 bases and V by 0 bases; bases with no gene match: 7. This CDR3 reads CASSLAGRGLAYEQYF. DNA for the CDR3: TGTGCCAGCAGCTTAGCCGGACGTGGACTAGCCTACGAGCAGTACTTC. Looking up the rest from reference TRBV7-6 and TRBJ2-7 gives the full variable domain: GAGVSQSPRYKVTKRGQDVALRCDPISGHVSLYWYRQALGQGPEFLTYFNYEAQQDKSGLPNDRFSAERPEGSISTLTIQRTEQRDSAMYRCASSLAGRGLAYEQYFGPGTRLTVT.

This clonotype was picked up many times. This sequence joins TRBV12-3 or TRBV12-4 and TRBJ2-3; D is possibly TRBD2 (7 bases). The V end lost 4 bases, the J end lost 6 bases, and 14 bases lay between the germline ends. The length of the CDR3 is 14 residues. CDR3 residues: CASSSTGGGDTQYF. CDR3 DNA sequence: TGTGCCAGCAGTTCGACGGGGGGCGGTGATACGCAGTATTTT.

This clonotype was seen a handful of times. The rearrangement joins TRBV29-1 to TRBJ2-1; the match to TRBD1 covers 9 bases. Germline values: CDR1 SQVTM, CDR2 ANQGSEA. The V gene end was trimmed by 0 bases and the J gene end by 3 bases; junction bases not matched to a gene: 9. The length of the CDR3 is 17 residues. CDR3 protein: CSVEEPGTGSVYNEQFF. CDR3 DNA sequence: TGCAGCGTTGAAGAGCCCGGGACAGGGTCTGTCTACAATGAGCAGTTCTTC.

This clonotype has at least ten counts. V gene TRBV10-3 combines with J gene TRBJ2-5; TRBD2 matches 14 bases. This CDR3 has 18 amino acids. J was trimmed by 1 base and V by 3 bases; bases with no gene match: 7. The germline gives CDR1 ENHRY, CDR2 SYGVKD. The CDR3, as DNA: TGTGCCATCAGTGATGGGACTAGCGGGGGAACCATCCAAGAGACCCAGTACTTC. It translates to CAISDGTSGGTIQETQYF.

Turning to this clonotype: A much bigger clone sits one base away, suggesting this may be a read error. The chain employs TRBV6-1 and TRBJ1-3; D is undetermined. CDR1 and CDR2 (germline): MNHNS, SASEGT. The CDR3 runs 15 residues. DNA of the CDR3: TGTACCAGCAGTGAAATCCCTGCCTCTGGAAACACCATATATTTT. Amino acids: CTSSEIPASGNTIYF.

In this sample, this clonotype turned up many times. This chain joins TRBV6-5 and TRBJ2-5; D might be TRBD2 (5 bases). V gave up 0 bases and J gave up 1 base, with 9 bases separating them. The CDR3 length is 15 residues. The germline gives CDR1 MNHEY, CDR2 SVGAGI. This chain's CDR3 is CASSYSRGLQETQYF. CDR3 DNA sequence: TGTGCCAGCAGTTACTCCCGCGGACTCCAAGAGACCCAGTACTTC.

CDR3 sequence: CASTFSGSSTDTQYF. Here the CDR3 DNA reads TGTGCCAGCACCTTCAGCGGGTCGAGCACAGATACGCAGTATTTT. The V call is TRBV27, the J call TRBJ2-3; possibly TRBD2 for D (6 bases). V dropped 7 bases and J dropped 0 bases, with 14 bases sitting between them. The length of the CDR3 is 15 residues. Looked up from germline, CDR1 is MNHEY and CDR2 is SMNVEV (reference sequence).

There are a few counts of this clonotype. This chain joins TRBV6-4 and TRBJ2-2; D tentatively fits TRBD1 or TRBD2 (5 bases each). Germline V gene lookup returns CDR1 MRHNA and CDR2 SNTAGT. Trimming removed 0 bases from V and 4 bases from J, with 12 bases in between. The CDR3 is 16 amino acids. CDR3 in amino acids: CASSDSGTEVTGELFF. The CDR3, as DNA: TGTGCCAGCAGTGACTCCGGGACCGAAGTCACCGGGGAGCTGTTTTTT.

This clonotype was counted only a few times. The chain has TRBV7-9 and TRBJ1-2, with a tentative D call TRBD1 (5 bases). This CDR3 region has 15 residues. Germline loops: CDR1 SEHNR, CDR2 FQNEAQ (reference sequence). The V end lost 4 bases, the J end lost 4 bases, and 16 bases lay between the germline ends. The CDR3 bases are TGTGCCAGCAGCTCTAGGGTGGGGGTGATCTATGGCTACACCTTC. Its protein product is CASSSRVGVIYGYTF.